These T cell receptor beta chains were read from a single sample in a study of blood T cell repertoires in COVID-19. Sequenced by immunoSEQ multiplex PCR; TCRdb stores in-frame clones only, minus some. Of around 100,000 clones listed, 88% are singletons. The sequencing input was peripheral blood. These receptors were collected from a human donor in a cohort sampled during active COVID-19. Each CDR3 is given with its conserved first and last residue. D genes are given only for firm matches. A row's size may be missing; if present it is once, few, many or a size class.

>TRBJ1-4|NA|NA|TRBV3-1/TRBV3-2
CASSLLRLFGHEKLFF
TGTGCCAGCAGCCTCCTAAGGCTTTTTGGGCATGAAAAACTGTTTTTT
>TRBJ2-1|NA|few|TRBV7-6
CASSPLPFSSYNEQFF
TGTGCCAGCAGCCCTCTCCCCTTCAGCTCCTACAATGAGCAGTTCTTC
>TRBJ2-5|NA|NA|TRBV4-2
CASSHNSFPGERGETQYF
TGTGCCAGCAGCCACAACAGTTTTCCGGGAGAAAGGGGAGAGACCCAGTACTTC
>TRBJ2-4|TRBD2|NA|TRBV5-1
CASSPASGSNIQYF
TGCGCCAGCAGCCCCGCTAGCGGGAGCAACATTCAGTACTTC
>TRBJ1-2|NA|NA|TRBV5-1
CASSLEEGYGYTF
TGCGCCAGCAGCTTGGAGGAGGGCTATGGCTACACCTTC
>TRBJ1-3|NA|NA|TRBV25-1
CASSDPGSGNTIYF
TGTGCCAGCAGTGACCCGGGCTCTGGAAACACCATATATTTT
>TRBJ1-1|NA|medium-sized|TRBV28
CASKEYTEAFF
TGTGCCAGTAAGGAGTACACTGAAGCTTTCTTT
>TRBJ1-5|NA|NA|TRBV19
CASSRERRQPQHF
TGTGCCAGTAGTCGCGAGAGAAGACAGCCCCAGCATTTT
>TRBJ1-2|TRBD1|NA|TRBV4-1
CASSPQGVPLYGYTF
TGCGCCAGCAGCCCCCAGGGGGTCCCCCTCTATGGCTACACCTTC
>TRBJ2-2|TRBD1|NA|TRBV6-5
CASRLRGQGGELFF
TGTGCCAGCAGGCTCAGGGGGCAGGGCGGGGAGCTGTTTTTT
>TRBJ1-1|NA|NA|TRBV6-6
CASSYAQASNTEAFF
TGTGCCAGCAGTTACGCGCAGGCAAGTAACACTGAAGCTTTCTTT
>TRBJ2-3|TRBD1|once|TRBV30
CAWSRHTGGVGDTQYF
TGTGCCTGGAGCCGGCATACAGGGGGCGTTGGAGATACGCAGTATTTT
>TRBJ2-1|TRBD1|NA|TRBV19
CASSIEGQPYNEQFF
TGTGCCAGTAGTATAGAGGGACAGCCCTACAATGAGCAGTTCTTC
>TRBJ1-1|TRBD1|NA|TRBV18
CASSLTGVGNTEAFF
TGTGCCAGCTCACTGACAGGGGTTGGGAACACTGAAGCTTTCTTT
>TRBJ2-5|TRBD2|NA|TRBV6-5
CATTSGNQETQYF
TGTGCCACCACTAGCGGAAACCAAGAGACCCAGTACTTC
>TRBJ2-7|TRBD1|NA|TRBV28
CASIVIGQGRTEQYF
TGTGCCAGCATAGTTATTGGACAGGGCCGCACCGAGCAGTACTTC
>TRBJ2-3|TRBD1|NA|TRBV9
CASSVRQGATDTQYF
TGTGCCAGCAGCGTCAGACAGGGGGCGACAGATACGCAGTATTTT
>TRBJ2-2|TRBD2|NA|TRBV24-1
CATSDRLGLAGSGELFF
TGTGCCACCAGTGACCGACTCGGACTAGCGGGGTCCGGGGAGCTGTTTTTT
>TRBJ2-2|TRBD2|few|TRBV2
CASLAEAGGPGELFF
TGTGCCAGCCTCGCGGAGGCGGGAGGGCCCGGGGAGCTGTTTTTT
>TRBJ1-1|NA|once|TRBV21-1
CASSSQVTSNTEAFF
TGTGCCAGCAGCAGTCAGGTTACATCGAACACTGAAGCTTTCTTT
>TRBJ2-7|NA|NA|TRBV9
CASSEGTSYEQYF
TGTGCCAGCAGCGAGGGGACATCCTACGAGCAGTACTTC
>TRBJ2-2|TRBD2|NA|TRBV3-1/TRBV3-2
CASSQGGLAGTNTGELFF
TGTGCCAGCAGCCAAGGCGGACTAGCGGGAACGAACACCGGGGAGCTGTTTTTT
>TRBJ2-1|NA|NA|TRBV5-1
CASSSPPRWLKPYNEQFF
TGCGCCAGCAGCAGCCCACCCAGGTGGCTAAAGCCCTACAATGAGCAGTTCTTC
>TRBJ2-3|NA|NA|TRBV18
CASSPLQGGDTQYF
TGTGCCAGCTCACCACTACAGGGGGGGGATACGCAGTATTTT
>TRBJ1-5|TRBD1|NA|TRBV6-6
CASSYGQGGQPQHF
TGTGCCAGCAGTTACGGACAGGGAGGTCAGCCCCAGCATTTT
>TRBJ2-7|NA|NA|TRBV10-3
CAISANGYEQYF
TGTGCCATCAGCGCTAACGGCTACGAGCAGTACTTC
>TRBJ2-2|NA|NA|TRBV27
CASSADRFTGELFF
TGTGCCAGCAGTGCTGACAGGTTTACCGGGGAGCTGTTTTTT
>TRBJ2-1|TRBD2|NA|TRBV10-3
CAISESPGLAGGDEQFF
TGTGCCATCAGTGAGTCGCCAGGACTAGCGGGAGGGGATGAGCAGTTCTTC
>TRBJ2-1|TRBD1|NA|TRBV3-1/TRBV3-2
CASSPTQGLKFF
TGTGCCAGCAGTCCTACACAGGGGCTAAAGTTCTTC
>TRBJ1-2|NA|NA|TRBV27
CASSRTHTSYGYTF
TGTGCCAGCAGTCGCACTCATACTTCCTATGGCTACACCTTC
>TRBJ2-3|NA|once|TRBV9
CASSVDGLTDTQYF
TGTGCCAGCAGCGTAGACGGACTCACAGATACGCAGTATTTT
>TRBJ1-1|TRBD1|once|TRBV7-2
CASSATGASEAFF
TGTGCCAGCAGCGCCACAGGGGCCAGTGAAGCTTTCTTT
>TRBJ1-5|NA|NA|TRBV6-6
CASKLQAGYNQPQHF
TGTGCCAGCAAGTTACAAGCAGGGTACAATCAGCCCCAGCATTTT
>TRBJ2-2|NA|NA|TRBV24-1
CATSDYGTSNTGELFF
TGTGCCACCAGTGACTACGGGACATCGAACACCGGGGAGCTGTTTTTT
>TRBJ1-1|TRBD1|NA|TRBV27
CASSFNPGGTEAFF
TGTGCCAGCAGTTTTAATCCAGGGGGCACTGAAGCTTTCTTT
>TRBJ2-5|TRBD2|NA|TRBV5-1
CASSVGTSGKTQYF
TGCGCCAGCAGCGTCGGGACTAGCGGAAAGACCCAGTACTTC
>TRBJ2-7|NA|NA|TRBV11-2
CASSSLRGLATPAYEQYF
TGTGCCAGCAGCTCTCTTAGAGGTCTCGCCACCCCCGCCTACGAGCAGTACTTC
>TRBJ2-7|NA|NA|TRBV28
CASSLHATGLGEQYF
TGTGCCAGCAGCTTACATGCTACAGGGTTGGGCGAGCAGTACTTC
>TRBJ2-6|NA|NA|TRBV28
CASRNQGAHGANVLTF
TGTGCCAGCAGGAATCAAGGGGCGCACGGGGCCAACGTCCTGACTTTC